This TCR beta chain was observed in a study of lymphopenia after photon versus proton radiotherapy. As to this clone: In the same sample, other DNA sequences code for this CDR3.

Sequenced by immunoSEQ multiplex PCR; TCRdb stores in-frame clones only, minus some. Of roughly 8,300 clones listed, almost 90% are singletons. V gave up 4 bases and J gave up 5 bases, with 11 bases separating them. This CDR3 spans 13 amino acids. Per germline, CDR1 SNHLY and CDR2 FYNNEI. The J gene is TRBJ1-2, the V gene TRBV2; D gene unclear. This TCR derives from a man aged 80 or over with cholangiocarcinoma. The input for sequencing was peripheral blood, taken from a patient treated with photon-based radiotherapy. This CDR3 reads CASSVQLRYGYTF. The CDR3 bases are TGTGCCAGCAGTGTCCAGCTACGTTATGGCTACACCTTC.